This T cell receptor (beta chain) was identified in a study of blood T cell repertoires in COVID-19. Measured with immunoSEQ multiplex PCR; TCRdb has only the in-frame clones, and not every one. The sample has 250,000 to 350,000 clones; roughly nine tenths are singletons. Trimming cost V 6 bases and J 6 bases; bases outside gene matches: 4. The CDR3 is 14 amino acids. Germline CDR1 is MNHEY and CDR2 is SMNVEV (reference sequence). The receptor's source is a woman in her forties or fifties who had been exposed to COVID-19. What was sequenced was PBMCs or T cells enriched from blood (not recorded which). V and J are TRBV27 and TRBJ2-1; TRBD1 matches at 11 bases. The chain's CDR3 is CASRGTGGFNEQFF. For the CDR3, the DNA is TGTGCCAGCAGGGGGACAGGGGGTTTCAATGAGCAGTTCTTC.